This is a list of T cell receptor beta chains from one sample in a study of T cell clones after liver transplantation. The repertoire was sequenced with immunoSEQ multiplex PCR; TCRdb's copy has only in-frame clones and lacks some. This sample has about 17,000 clones; more than 70% occur once, and the top ten carry 35%. Sample: CD8+ T cells from blood, taken 48 to 50 months after liver transplant. Source of these receptors: a human patient who received a liver transplant. Some of the T cells may derive from the graft donor. Each CDR3 is given with its conserved first and last residue. The order of the fields is V gene, J gene, CDR3 length, D gene, clone size, CDR3 protein, CDR3 DNA. A D gene is named only where the DNA matches it firmly. The size field is filled for only some rows; it gives once, few, many or a size class.

>TRBV5-5|TRBJ2-3|17|NA|NA
CASSLGIRTASTDTQYF
TGTGCCAGCAGCTTGGGAATCCGGACCGCTAGCACAGATACGCAGTATTTT
>TRBV28|TRBJ2-1|16|TRBD2|NA
CASSLLLAGGSNEQFF
TGTGCCAGCAGTTTATTACTAGCGGGAGGAAGCAATGAGCAGTTCTTC
>TRBV30|TRBJ2-2|15|NA|NA
CAWTEGGMNTGELFF
TGTGCCTGGACGGAGGGTGGTATGAACACCGGGGAGCTGTTTTTT
>TRBV5-4|TRBJ2-7|13|NA|NA
CASSLAQSYEQYF
TGTGCCAGCAGCTTGGCCCAAAGCTACGAGCAGTACTTC
>TRBV27|TRBJ2-7|15|NA|NA
CASTLQAGANYEQYF
TGTGCCAGCACATTACAGGCCGGGGCCAACTACGAGCAGTACTTC
>TRBV5-1|TRBJ2-5|14|NA|NA
CASSVAGYQETQYF
TGCGCCAGCAGCGTGGCGGGATACCAAGAGACCCAGTACTTC
>TRBV9|TRBJ2-7|14|NA|NA
CASSVGTTGHEQYF
TGTGCCAGCAGCGTCGGTACCACAGGGCACGAGCAGTACTTC
>TRBV27|TRBJ1-4|15|NA|NA
CASSLFGGVDEKLFF
TGTGCCAGCAGTTTATTTGGGGGAGTGGATGAAAAACTGTTTTTT
>TRBV5-4|TRBJ2-1|18|NA|NA
CASSLPYRGDRTYNEQFF
TGTGCCAGCAGCTTACCATATCGGGGGGACAGGACCTACAATGAGCAGTTCTTC
>TRBV2|TRBJ2-7|14|NA|NA
CASSVSAGSYEQYF
TGTGCCAGCAGTGTTTCTGCAGGATCCTACGAGCAGTACTTC
>TRBV4-3|TRBJ1-4|15|NA|once
CASSEDPGSNEKLFF
TGCGCCAGCAGCGAAGACCCAGGATCTAATGAAAAACTGTTTTTT